This TCR beta chain is from a study of shared clonotypes between healthy human individuals. The data were produced by immunoSEQ multiplex PCR, yet TCRdb's version contains in-frame clones alone and is incomplete. Of about 2.4 million clones in the sample, 80% to 95% were seen once. Naive CD45RA+ and memory CD45RA-negative subsets were split from CD4+ cells. V was pared by 8 bases and J by 5 bases, with 19 bases of the junction left unmatched. The V gene's germline CDR1 is SGHNT and CDR2 YENEEA. The CDR3 consists of 18 residues. The sequenced sample consisted of naive CD4+ T cells from PBMCs. The subset: CD45RA+ positively selected. V and J are TRBV11-3 and TRBJ1-2; 11 nucleotides line up with TRBD1. The sequence was collected from a man younger than 35 in good health. Some clones in this sample may be carry-over from other donors' samples. Here the CDR3 reads CASVPPGQGVLGSYGYTF. CDR3 in DNA: TGTGCCAGCGTTCCCCCGGGACAGGGGGTATTAGGATCGTATGGCTACACCTTC.